This T cell receptor beta chain emerged from a study of blood T cell repertoires in COVID-19. Per germline, CDR1 LNHDA and CDR2 SQIVND (reference sequence). CDR3 length equals 15 residues. The germline V and J ends were trimmed by 0 bases and 0 bases, with 8 bases remaining between them. In the original analysis: Estimated nucleated cell counts came from reference gene primer amplification. Repertoires were generated with immunoSEQ multiplex PCR, while TCRdb's copy carries only in-frame clones and drops some. V, J and clone size are those of that table, while D and trimming were read from the DNA. The sample gives 90,000 to 120,000 clones, about 86% of which show up once; roughly 3.3% is in the top ten.

The sequencing input was peripheral blood. The source is a woman older than 75 with active or convalescent COVID-19. The V gene is TRBV19, the J gene TRBJ1-1, with D possibly being TRBD1 (6 bases). The CDR3 loop reads CASSIDRGMNTEAFF. The DNA of the CDR3 is TGTGCCAGTAGTATAGACAGGGGCATGAACACTGAAGCTTTCTTT.